The next 9 T cell receptor beta chains were all read from a single sample in a study of T and B cells in COVID-19 patients. Multiplex PCR with BIOMED2 TRB-A/B primer pools amplified TRB rearrangements. In TCRdb, the multiplex PCR reads were re-called with MiXCR into one record per CDR3 protein. The sample carries approximately 8,000 distinct CDR3 sequences, around two fifths recorded once. Blood genomic DNA input for TRB amplification was roughly 220-500 ng. Sequencing used blood. These receptors were taken from a human donor who had recovered from COVID-19.

The genes are TRBV5-6 and TRBJ2-7; D not certain. V gave up 2 bases and J gave up 6 bases, with 12 bases separating them. CDR1 SGHDT and CDR2 YYEEEE come from the germline V gene. The CDR3 length is 13 residues. The CDR3 protein is CASSLPSGGEQYV. DNA of the CDR3: TGTGCCAGCAGCTTACCCTCGGGTGGCGAGCAGTACGTC.

This clonotype was detected once. Germline and junction disagree at one end, which may indicate a read error. The V and J genes are TRBV5-1 and TRBJ2-2, with D uncertain. CDR1 is SGHRS and CDR2 is YFSETQ in the germline V gene. The CDR3 runs to 14 residues. The CDR3 here is CASSLVSKTGELFF. In nucleotides, the CDR3 is TGCGCCAGCAGCTTGGTCTCGAAGACCGGGGAGCTGTTTTTT.

This sequence joins TRBV5-6 and TRBJ1-4, with D possibly matching TRBD1 (5 bases). With 0 bases removed from V and 8 bases from J, the gap between germline ends came to 14 bases. CDR1 is SGHDT and CDR2 is YYEEEE in the germline V gene. CDR3 length: 15 residues. The CDR3 DNA reads TGTGCCAGCAGCTTGGCGGGTCAGGGAAGCGAAAAACTGTTTTTT. Translated, it gives CASSLAGQGSEKLFF.

This clonotype was detected a few times. V usage is TRBV6-2 or TRBV6-3 and J usage is TRBJ2-7; D possibly corresponds to TRBD1 (6 bases). Germline V gives CDR1 MNHEY, CDR2 SVGEGT. CDR3 length: 14 amino acids. The ends were cut back, 0 bases at V and 0 bases at J, with 6 bases in the middle. CDR3 sequence: CASSYSDSSYEQYV. For the CDR3, the DNA is TGTGCCAGCAGTTACTCGGACAGCTCCTACGAGCAGTACGTC.

The genes are TRBV6-2 or TRBV6-3 and TRBJ1-3; TRBD1 might be the D (5 bases). Germline V gene data show CDR1 as MNHEY and CDR2 as SVGEGT. This CDR3 region has 15 residues. V lost 8 bases and J 0 bases, leaving 14 bases between the germline ends. CDR3 in amino acids: CASGVRGPSGNTIYF. In DNA form, the CDR3 reads TGTGCCAGCGGAGTAAGGGGCCCCTCTGGAAACACCATATATTTT.

The rearrangement links TRBV10-2 to TRBJ2-2; D is perhaps TRBD2 (5 bases). In germline, CDR1 is WSHSY, CDR2 SAAADI. CDR3 size: 13 residues. Trimming removed 11 bases from V and 4 bases from J, with 14 bases in between. DNA of the CDR3: TGCGCCTCCTCCGGGGTGGGCACCGGGGAGCTGTTTTTT. It codes for CASSGVGTGELFF.

The chain recombines TRBV6-2 or TRBV6-3 with TRBJ1-6; maybe TRBD1 (5 bases). The CDR3 runs 13 residues. Germline lookup yields CDR1 MNHEY and CDR2 SVGEGT. The V end was cut by 11 bases, the J end by 10 bases, with 18 bases between. The CDR3 loop is CASSGTAWSPLHF. DNA for the CDR3: TGTGCCTCCTCCGGGACGGCCTGGTCACCCCTCCACTTT.

The J gene is TRBJ2-4, the V gene TRBV6-5; tentative D call: TRBD2 (5 bases). The germline gives CDR1 MNHEY, CDR2 SVGAGI. The CDR3 totals 14 residues. Trimming removed 6 bases at V and 0 bases at J, with 9 bases between. The CDR3 sequence: CASRREKAKNIQYF. The CDR3 nucleotides are TGTGCCAGCAGAAGGGAGAAAGCCAAAAACATTCAGTACTTC.

The rearrangement links TRBV5-6 to TRBJ2-1, with TRBD2 matching over 10 bases. Germline V gene data show CDR1 as SGHDT and CDR2 as YYEEEE. The CDR3 spans 15 residues. The junction had 4 bases not matched to a gene; V was cut back by 6 bases and J by 1 base. CDR3 bases: TGTGCCAGCAAAGCGGGGGGGCGTTCCTACAATGAGCAGTTCTTC. This gives the protein CASKAGGRSYNEQFF.